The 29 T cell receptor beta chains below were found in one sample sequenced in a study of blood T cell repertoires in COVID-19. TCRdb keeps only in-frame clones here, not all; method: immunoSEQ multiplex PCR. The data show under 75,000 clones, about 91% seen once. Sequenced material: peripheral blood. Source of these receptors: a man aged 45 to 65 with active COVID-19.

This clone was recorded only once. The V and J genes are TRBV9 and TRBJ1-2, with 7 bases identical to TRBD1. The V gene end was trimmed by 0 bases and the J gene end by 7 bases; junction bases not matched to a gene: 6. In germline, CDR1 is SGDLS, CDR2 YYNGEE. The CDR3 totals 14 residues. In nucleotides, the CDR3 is TGTGCCAGCAGCGTAGACAGGGGTTCCCCTGGCTACACCTTC. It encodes CASSVDRGSPGYTF.

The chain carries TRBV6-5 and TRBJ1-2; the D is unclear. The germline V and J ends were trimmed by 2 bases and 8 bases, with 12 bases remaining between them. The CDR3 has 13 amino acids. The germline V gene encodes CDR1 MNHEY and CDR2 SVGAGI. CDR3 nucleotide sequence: TGTGCCAGCAGTTACGGTCGGGATTCCGGCTACACCTTC. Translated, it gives CASSYGRDSGYTF.

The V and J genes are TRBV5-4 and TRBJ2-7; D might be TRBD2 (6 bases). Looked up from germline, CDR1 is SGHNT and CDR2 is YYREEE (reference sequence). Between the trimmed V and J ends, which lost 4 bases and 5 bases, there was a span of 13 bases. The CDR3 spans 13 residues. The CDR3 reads CASSVGGADEQYF. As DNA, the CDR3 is TGTGCCAGCAGCGTGGGGGGAGCTGACGAGCAGTACTTC.

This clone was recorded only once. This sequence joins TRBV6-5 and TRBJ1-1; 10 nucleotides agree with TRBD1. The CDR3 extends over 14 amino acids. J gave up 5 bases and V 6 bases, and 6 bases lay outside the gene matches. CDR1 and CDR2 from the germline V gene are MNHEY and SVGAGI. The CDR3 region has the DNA TGTGCCAGCAGCCGCGACAGGGGGCTGACTGAAGCTTTCTTT. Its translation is CASSRDRGLTEAFF.

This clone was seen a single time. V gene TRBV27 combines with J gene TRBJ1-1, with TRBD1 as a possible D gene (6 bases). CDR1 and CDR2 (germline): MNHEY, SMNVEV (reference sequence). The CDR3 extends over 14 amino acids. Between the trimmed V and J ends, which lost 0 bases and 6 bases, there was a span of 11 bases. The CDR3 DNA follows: TGTGCCAGCAGTTTATCTTGGACAGAGGCTGAAGCTTTCTTT. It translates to CASSLSWTEAEAFF.

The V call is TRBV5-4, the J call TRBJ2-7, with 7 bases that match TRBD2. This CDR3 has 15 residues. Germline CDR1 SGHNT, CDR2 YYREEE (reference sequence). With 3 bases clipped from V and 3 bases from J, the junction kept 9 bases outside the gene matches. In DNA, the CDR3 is TGTGCCAGCAGCTCCACGGGAGGCGCCCTCTACGAGCAGTACTTC. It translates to CASSSTGGALYEQYF.

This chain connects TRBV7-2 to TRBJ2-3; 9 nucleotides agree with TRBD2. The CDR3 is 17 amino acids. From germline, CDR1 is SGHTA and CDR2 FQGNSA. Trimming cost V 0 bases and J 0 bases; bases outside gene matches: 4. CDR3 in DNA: TGTGCCAGCAGCTTAGCCAGCGGGGGGTCTAGCACAGATACGCAGTATTTT. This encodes CASSLASGGSSTDTQYF.

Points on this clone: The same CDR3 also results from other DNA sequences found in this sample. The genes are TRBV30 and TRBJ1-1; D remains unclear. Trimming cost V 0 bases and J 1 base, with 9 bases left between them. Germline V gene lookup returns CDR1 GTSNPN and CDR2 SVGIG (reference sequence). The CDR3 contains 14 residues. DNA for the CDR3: TGTGCCTGGAGTGTATCGGTGCGGAACACTGAAGCTTTCTTT. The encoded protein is CAWSVSVRNTEAFF.

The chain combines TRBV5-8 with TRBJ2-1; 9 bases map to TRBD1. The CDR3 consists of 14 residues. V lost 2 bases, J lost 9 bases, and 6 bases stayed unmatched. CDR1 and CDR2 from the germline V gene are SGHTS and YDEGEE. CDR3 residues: CASSFGDRVGEQFF. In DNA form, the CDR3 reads TGTGCCAGCAGCTTCGGGGACAGGGTTGGTGAGCAGTTCTTC.

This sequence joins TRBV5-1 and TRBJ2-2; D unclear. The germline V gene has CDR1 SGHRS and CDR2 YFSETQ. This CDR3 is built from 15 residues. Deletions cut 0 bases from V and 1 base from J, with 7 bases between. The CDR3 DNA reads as TGCGCCAGCAGCTTGGAGCCAGGGAACACCGGGGAGCTGTTTTTT. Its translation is CASSLEPGNTGELFF.

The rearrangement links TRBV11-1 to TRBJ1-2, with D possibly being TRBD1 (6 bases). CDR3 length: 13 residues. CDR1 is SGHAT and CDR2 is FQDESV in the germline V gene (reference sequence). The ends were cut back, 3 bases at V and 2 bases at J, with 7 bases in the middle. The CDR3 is CASSFDRNYGYTF. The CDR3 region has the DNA TGTGCCAGCAGCTTCGACAGGAACTATGGCTACACCTTC.

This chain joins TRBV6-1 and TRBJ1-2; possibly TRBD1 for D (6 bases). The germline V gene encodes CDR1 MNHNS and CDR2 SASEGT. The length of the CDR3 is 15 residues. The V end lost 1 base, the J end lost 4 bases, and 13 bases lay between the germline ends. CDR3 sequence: CASSEVRGGTYGYTF. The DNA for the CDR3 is TGTGCCAGCAGTGAAGTTAGGGGGGGGACCTATGGCTACACCTTC.

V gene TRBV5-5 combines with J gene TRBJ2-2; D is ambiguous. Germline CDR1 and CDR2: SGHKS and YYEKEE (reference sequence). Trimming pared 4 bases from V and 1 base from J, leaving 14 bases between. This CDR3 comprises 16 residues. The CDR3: CASSHTPTENTGELFF. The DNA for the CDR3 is TGTGCCAGCAGCCACACCCCTACAGAGAACACCGGGGAGCTGTTTTTT.

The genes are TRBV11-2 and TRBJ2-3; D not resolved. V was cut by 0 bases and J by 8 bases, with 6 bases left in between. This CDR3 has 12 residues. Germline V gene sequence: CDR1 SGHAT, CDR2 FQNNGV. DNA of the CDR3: TGTGCCAGCAGCTTAGACTTCCCTACGCAGTATTTT. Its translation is CASSLDFPTQYF.

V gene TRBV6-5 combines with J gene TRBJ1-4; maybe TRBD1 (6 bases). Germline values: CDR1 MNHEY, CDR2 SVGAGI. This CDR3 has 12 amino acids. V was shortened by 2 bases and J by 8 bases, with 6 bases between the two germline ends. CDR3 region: CASSYDREKLFF. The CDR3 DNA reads TGTGCCAGCAGTTACGACAGGGAAAAACTGTTTTTT.

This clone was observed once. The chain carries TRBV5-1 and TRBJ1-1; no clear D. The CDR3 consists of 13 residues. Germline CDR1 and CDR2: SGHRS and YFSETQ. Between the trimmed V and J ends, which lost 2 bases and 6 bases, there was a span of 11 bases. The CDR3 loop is CASSFGVGSEAFF. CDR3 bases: TGCGCCAGCAGCTTCGGGGTCGGCTCTGAAGCTTTCTTT.

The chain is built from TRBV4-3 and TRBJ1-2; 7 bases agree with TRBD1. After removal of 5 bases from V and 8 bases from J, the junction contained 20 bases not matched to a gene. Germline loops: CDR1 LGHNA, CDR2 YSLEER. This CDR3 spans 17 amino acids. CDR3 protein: CASSEGPGTAPKEGYTF. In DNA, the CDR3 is TGCGCCAGCAGCGAGGGACCCGGGACAGCCCCAAAGGAGGGCTACACCTTC.

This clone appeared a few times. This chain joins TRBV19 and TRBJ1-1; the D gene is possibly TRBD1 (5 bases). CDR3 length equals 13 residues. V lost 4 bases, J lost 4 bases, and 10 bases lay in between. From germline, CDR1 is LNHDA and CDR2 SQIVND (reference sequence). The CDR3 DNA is TGTGCCAGTAGTACCAGGGTGGGCACTGAAGCTTTCTTT. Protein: CASSTRVGTEAFF.

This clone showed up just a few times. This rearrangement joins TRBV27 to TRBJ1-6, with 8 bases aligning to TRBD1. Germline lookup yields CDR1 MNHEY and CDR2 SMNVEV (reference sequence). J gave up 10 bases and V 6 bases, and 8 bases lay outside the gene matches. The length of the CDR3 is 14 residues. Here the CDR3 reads CASRRQGLGSPLHF. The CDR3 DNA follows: TGTGCCAGCAGGAGACAGGGGCTGGGGTCACCCCTCCACTTT.

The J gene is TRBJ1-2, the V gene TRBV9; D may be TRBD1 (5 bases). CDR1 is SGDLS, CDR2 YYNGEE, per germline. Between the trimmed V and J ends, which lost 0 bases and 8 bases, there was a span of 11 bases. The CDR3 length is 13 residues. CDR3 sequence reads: CASSVGGAGGYTF. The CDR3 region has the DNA TGTGCCAGCAGCGTAGGCGGGGCTGGGGGCTACACCTTC.

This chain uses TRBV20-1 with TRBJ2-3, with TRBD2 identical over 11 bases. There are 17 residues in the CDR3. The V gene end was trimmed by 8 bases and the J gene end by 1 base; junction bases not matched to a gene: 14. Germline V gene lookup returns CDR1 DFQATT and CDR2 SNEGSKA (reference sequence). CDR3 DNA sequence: TGCAGTCCGAGTGTAGCGGGGGGGTCCTCGGGCACAGATACGCAGTATTTT. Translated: CSPSVAGGSSGTDTQYF.

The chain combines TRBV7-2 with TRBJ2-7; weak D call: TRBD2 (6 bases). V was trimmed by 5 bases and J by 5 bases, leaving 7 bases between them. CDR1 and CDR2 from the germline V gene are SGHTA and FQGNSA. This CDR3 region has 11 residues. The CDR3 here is CASSGGNEQYF. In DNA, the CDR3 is TGTGCCAGCAGCGGGGGGAACGAGCAGTACTTC.

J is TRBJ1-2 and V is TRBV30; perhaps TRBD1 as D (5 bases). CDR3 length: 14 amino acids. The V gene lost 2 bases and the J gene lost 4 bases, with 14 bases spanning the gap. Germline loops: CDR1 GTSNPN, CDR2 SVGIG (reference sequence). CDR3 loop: CAWSPLGGLYGYTF. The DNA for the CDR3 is TGTGCCTGGAGTCCACTCGGGGGACTCTATGGCTACACCTTC.

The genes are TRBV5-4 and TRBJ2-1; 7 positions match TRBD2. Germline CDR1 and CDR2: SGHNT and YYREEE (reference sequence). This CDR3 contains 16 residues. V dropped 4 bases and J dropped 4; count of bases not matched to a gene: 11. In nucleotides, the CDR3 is TGTGCCAGCAGCAGCGGGGCCCCGACCACGTACAATGAGCAGTTCTTC. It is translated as CASSSGAPTTYNEQFF.

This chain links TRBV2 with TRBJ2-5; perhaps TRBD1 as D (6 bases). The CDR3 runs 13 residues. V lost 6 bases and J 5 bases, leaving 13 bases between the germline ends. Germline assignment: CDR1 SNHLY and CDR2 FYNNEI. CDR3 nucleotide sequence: TGTGCCAGCAGCACAACAGGGAAGGAGACCCAGTACTTC. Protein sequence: CASSTTGKETQYF.

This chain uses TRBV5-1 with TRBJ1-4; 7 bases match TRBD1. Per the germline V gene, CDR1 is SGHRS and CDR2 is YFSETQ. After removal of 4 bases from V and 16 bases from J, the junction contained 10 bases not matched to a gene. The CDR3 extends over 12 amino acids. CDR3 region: CASSREGDSWFF. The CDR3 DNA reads TGCGCCAGCAGCCGCGAGGGGGACAGCTGGTTTTTT.

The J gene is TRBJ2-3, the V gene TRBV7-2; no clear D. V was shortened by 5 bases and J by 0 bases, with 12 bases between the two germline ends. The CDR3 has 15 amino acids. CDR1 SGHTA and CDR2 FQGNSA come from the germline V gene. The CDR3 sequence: CASSRQVTSTDTQYF. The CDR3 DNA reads TGTGCCAGCAGCCGGCAGGTAACTAGCACAGATACGCAGTATTTT.

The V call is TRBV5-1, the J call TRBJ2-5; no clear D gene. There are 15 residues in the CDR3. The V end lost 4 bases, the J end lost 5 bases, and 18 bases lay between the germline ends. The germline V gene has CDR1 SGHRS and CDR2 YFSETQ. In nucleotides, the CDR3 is TGCGCCAGCAGCCGCAGGCCAACATCTGGGGAGACCCAGTACTTC. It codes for CASSRRPTSGETQYF.

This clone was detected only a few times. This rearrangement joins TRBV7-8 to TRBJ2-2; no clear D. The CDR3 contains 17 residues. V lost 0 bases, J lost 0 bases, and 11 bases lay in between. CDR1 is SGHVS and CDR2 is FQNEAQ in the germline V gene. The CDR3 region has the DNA TGTGCCAGCAGCTTAGCCCCAGGCAGGCCGAACACCGGGGAGCTGTTTTTT. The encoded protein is CASSLAPGRPNTGELFF.